This record concerns one T cell receptor beta chain sequence. These data originate in a study of glioma-infiltrating T cells after dendritic cell vaccination. The assay was immunoSEQ multiplex PCR, and TCRdb's table has in-frame clones only and misses some. The sample has about 95,000 clones, over 65% seen once; the top ten hold around 3%. CDR1 and CDR2 (germline): SGHRS, YFSETQ. This CDR3 spans 15 amino acids. V lost 0 bases and J lost 0, with 7 bases in between. The TCR originated in a human donor with glioblastoma. The chain uses TRBV5-1 and TRBJ2-1; maybe TRBD2 (5 bases). The starting material was blood, obtained before dendritic cell vaccination. CDR3 coding DNA: TGCGCCAGCAGCTTGGACGGGAACTCCTACAATGAGCAGTTCTTC. Protein: CASSLDGNSYNEQFF.